Reported below is one T cell receptor beta chain. CDR1 and CDR2 from the germline V gene are ENHRY and SYGVKD. V shed 6 bases and J shed 1 base, with 6 bases lying between them. This CDR3 has 12 amino acids. Assay used: immunoSEQ multiplex PCR; TCRdb lists only in-frame clones, some missing. The table lists under 250,000 clones, roughly 89% of them singletons. The participants were between roughly 18 and 89 years old and came from 24 US areas. Cohort allocation depended upon clinical history that participants reported. This record comes from a study of blood T cell repertoires in COVID-19. This TCR was recovered from a woman in her 30s with acute COVID-19. Sequenced material: PBMCs or T cells enriched from blood (not recorded which). J is TRBJ1-1 and V is TRBV10-3, with D possibly matching TRBD1 (6 bases). Written as DNA, the CDR3 is TGTGCCATCAGGGACAGGAACACTGAAGCTTTCTTT. Protein sequence: CAIRDRNTEAFF.